The clone carrying this T cell receptor beta chain was seen a handful of times. The antigen is unknown. The CDR3 is made up of 15 amino acids. Germline assignment: CDR1 SGHTA and CDR2 FQGNSA. The ends were cut back, 1 base at V and 5 bases at J, with 11 bases in the middle. This specimen comes from a study of beta chain features in type 1 diabetes. Findings and limits, study-wide: Any PCR bias toward short templates would affect both groups alike. In type 1 diabetes patients, VDJ junctions had fewer insertions; deletions at these junctions were more frequent. The study found moderately but significantly shorter TCRB CDR3s in all four CD4+ subsets of Type 1 diabetes patients.

What was sequenced were expressed TCRB transcripts, since all of the isolated RNA had been reverse transcribed. Method: immunoSEQ multiplex PCR; TCRdb's copy keeps in-frame clones and lacks some. The sample has 640,000 or so clones; roughly 13% are singletons. What was sequenced was naive CD4+ T cells from blood. The chain has TRBV7-2 and TRBJ2-2; D unclear. This receptor was identified in a young man with type 1 diabetes. CDR3 residues: CASSLVSAMTGELFF. Written as DNA, the CDR3 is TGTGCCAGCAGCTTAGTCTCAGCCATGACCGGGGAGCTGTTTTTT.